The rows below give T cell receptor beta chains drawn from one sample of a study of shared clonotypes between healthy human individuals. TCRdb's table, derived via immunoSEQ multiplex PCR, lists solely in-frame clones and lacks some. This sample has around 610,000 clones, with approximately 96% found just once. Sequencing was done on a sample of naive CD8+ T cells sorted from blood. The origin of the receptors is a woman in her twenties or thirties in good health. The CDR3 runs from the conserved cysteine through the conserved F or W. D genes are given only for firm matches. Size values are once, few and many counts, or a class for expanded clones, and some rows have none.

J | D | size | V | CDR3 | DNA
TRBJ1-2 | NA | NA | TRBV6-1 | CASWREFGYGYTF | TGTGCCAGCTGGCGAGAGTTCGGCTATGGCTACACCTTC
TRBJ1-2 | NA | NA | TRBV5-4 | CASRIYGTRLYGYTF | TGTGCCAGCAGGATATACGGGACAAGACTCTATGGCTACACCTTC
TRBJ2-3 | TRBD2 | NA | TRBV7-2 | CASTAIGASGSYGADTQYF | TGTGCCAGCACCGCAATCGGGGCTAGCGGGAGTTACGGCGCAGATACGCAGTATTTT
TRBJ2-3 | NA | once | TRBV29-1 | CSALITDTQYF | TGCAGCGCCCTAATAACAGATACGCAGTATTTT
TRBJ1-2 | NA | NA | TRBV7-9 | CASSSSQPKLYGYTF | TGTGCCAGCAGCTCGAGTCAGCCCAAGCTCTATGGCTACACCTTC
TRBJ2-3 | TRBD1 | NA | TRBV7-6 | CASSFHRGLAASPSTDTQYF | TGTGCCAGCAGCTTCCACAGGGGGCTAGCGGCAAGCCCTAGCACAGATACGCAGTATTTT
TRBJ1-2 | NA | NA | TRBV6-5 | CASRSPGFEGYTF | TGTGCCAGCAGGTCCCCGGGGTTTGAAGGCTACACCTTC
TRBJ2-2 | NA | NA | TRBV6-1 | CASSEDALTGELFF | TGTGCCAGCAGTGAAGACGCCCTAACCGGGGAGCTGTTTTTT
TRBJ1-2 | TRBD1 | few | TRBV29-1 | CSVEGSIGTGNGYTF | TGCAGCGTTGAAGGATCGATAGGGACAGGGAATGGCTACACCTTC
TRBJ1-4 | NA | NA | TRBV19 | CASSPGRESVNEKLFF | TGTGCCAGTAGTCCGGGACGGGAGTCAGTTAATGAAAAACTGTTTTTT
TRBJ2-3 | NA | NA | TRBV7-8 | CASSLGGGQFTDTQYF | TGTGCCAGCAGCTTAGGGGGAGGACAGTTCACAGATACGCAGTATTTT
TRBJ2-1 | NA | NA | TRBV7-9 | CASSSLSSYNEQFF | TGTGCCAGCAGCTCCTTATCCTCCTACAATGAGCAGTTCTTC
TRBJ2-5 | NA | few | TRBV7-9 | CASSLPQETQYF | TGTGCCAGCAGCTTACCCCAAGAGACCCAGTACTTC
TRBJ2-1 | TRBD2 | NA | TRBV5-1 | CASSLREGYNEQFF | TGCGCCAGCAGCTTACGGGAGGGCTACAATGAGCAGTTCTTC
TRBJ2-1 | NA | NA | TRBV13 | CASSLEDYYNERFF | TGTGCCAGCAGCTTAGAGGACTACTACAATGAGCGGTTCTTC
TRBJ2-7 | NA | NA | TRBV7-9 | CASSLVGRAYEQYF | TGTGCCAGCAGCTTAGTCGGCCGGGCCTACGAGCAGTACTTC
TRBJ1-2 | NA | NA | TRBV19 | CASSTQGQGYTF | TGTGCCAGTAGTACGCAAGGACAGGGCTACACCTTC